The clone carrying this T cell receptor (beta chain) was counted between two and nine times. Its target is unknown. PCR was performed a second time for roughly 7 to 12 cycles using a sample-barcoded 5' primer and a J-beta primer mix. TCRdb analysed the 5' RACE reads with MiXCR anew, one entry per CDR3 protein. Of approximately 780,000 distinct CDR3 sequences in the sample, roughly 24% are singletons; the top ten hold over 2.5%. This entry comes from a study of blood T cells in healthy people across ages. Study findings and constraints: Age showed a roughly linear inverse relationship with TCR beta diversity per million T cells. Unknown CMV status may confound age-related changes in expanded clones.

This same sample was also part of a study on T cells of mothers and their children. That publication notes: Each mother yielded more than 9.5 million TCR beta CDR3 reads. Each child yielded roughly 2.9 million reads. Related mother-child pairs showed slightly higher but non-significant overlap than unrelated pairs.

The specimen was blood. This TCR came from a boy aged 5 to 17 in good health.

For the CDR3, the DNA is TGTGCCAGCAGTTACTCAACGGGACGGGAAAAACTGTTTTTT. Translation: CASSYSTGREKLFF. This chain joins TRBV6-2 or TRBV6-3 and TRBJ1-4; D possibly corresponds to TRBD1 (5 bases). The CDR3 is made up of 14 amino acids. V lost 0 bases and J lost 8, with 10 bases in between. Germline values: CDR1 MNHEY, CDR2 SVGEGT.